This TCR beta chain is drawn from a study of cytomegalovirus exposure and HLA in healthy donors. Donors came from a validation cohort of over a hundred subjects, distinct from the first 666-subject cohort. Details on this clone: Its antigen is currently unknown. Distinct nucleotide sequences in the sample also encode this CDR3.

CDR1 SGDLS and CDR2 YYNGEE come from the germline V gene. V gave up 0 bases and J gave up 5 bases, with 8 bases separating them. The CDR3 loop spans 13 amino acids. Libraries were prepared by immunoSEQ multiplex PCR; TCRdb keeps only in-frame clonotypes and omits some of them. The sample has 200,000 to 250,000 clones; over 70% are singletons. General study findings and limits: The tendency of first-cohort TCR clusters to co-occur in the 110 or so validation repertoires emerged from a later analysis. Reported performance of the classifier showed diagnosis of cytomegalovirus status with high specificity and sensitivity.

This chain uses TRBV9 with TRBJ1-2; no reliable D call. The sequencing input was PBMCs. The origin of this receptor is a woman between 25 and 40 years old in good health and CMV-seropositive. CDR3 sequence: CASSVGEGYGYTF. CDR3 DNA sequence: TGTGCCAGCAGCGTAGGAGAAGGGTATGGCTACACCTTC.